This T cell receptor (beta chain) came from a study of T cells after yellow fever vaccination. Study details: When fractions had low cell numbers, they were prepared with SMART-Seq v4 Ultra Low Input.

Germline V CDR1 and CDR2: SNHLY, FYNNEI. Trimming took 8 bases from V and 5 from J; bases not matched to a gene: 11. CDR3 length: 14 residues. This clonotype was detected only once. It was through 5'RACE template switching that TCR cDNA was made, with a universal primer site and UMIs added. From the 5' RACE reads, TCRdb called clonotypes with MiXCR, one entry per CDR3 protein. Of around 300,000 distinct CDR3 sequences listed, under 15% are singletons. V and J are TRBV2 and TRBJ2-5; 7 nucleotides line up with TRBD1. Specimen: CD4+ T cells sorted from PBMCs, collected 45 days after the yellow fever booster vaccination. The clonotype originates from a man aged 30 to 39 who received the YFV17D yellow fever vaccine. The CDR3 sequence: CASARQGPGETQYF. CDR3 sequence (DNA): TGTGCCAGCGCCAGACAGGGTCCCGGGGAGACCCAGTACTTC. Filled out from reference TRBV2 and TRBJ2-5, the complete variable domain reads EPEVTQTPSHQVTQMGQEVILRCVPISNHLYFYWYRQILGQKVEFLVSFYNNEISEKSEIFDDQFSVERPDGSNFTLKIRSTKLEDSAMYFCASARQGPGETQYFGPGTRLLVL.